The sequence of this TCR beta chain was determined in a study of shared clonotypes between healthy human individuals. The CDR3 runs 13 residues. Trimming shortened V by 4 bases and J by 6 bases, and 12 bases separated the two germline ends. The germline V gene encodes CDR1 SGHRS and CDR2 YFSETQ. This clone turned up a few times. The sample holds other DNA sequences that translate to the same CDR3. Generated by immunoSEQ multiplex PCR, the TCRdb table keeps only in-frame clones and is missing some. The table records about 1 million clones, around four fifths of them present only once. The V and J genes are TRBV5-1 and TRBJ2-3, with D possibly TRBD2 on 6 matching bases. The sequencing input was memory CD4+ T cells sorted from blood. Subset defined: CD45RA-negative fraction. This receptor was identified in a man aged 18 to 30 in good health. For the CDR3, the DNA is TGCGCCAGCAGCCTCGGGGCGGGGGATACGCAGTATTTT. Its protein product is CASSLGAGDTQYF.